The source of this T cell receptor beta chain is a study of technical replicates of blood from a handful of donors. Per the germline V gene, CDR1 is SGHNT and CDR2 is YYREEE (reference sequence). CDR3 size: 15 residues. V lost 3 bases, J lost 1 base, and 10 bases lay in between. Sequencing used immunoSEQ multiplex PCR; TCRdb keeps in-frame clones, though not all of them. Of over 50,000 clones in the sample, approximately 86% are singletons; the top ten hold about 5%. The chain has TRBV5-4 and TRBJ2-2; TRBD2 is a possible D gene (5 bases). This receptor was taken from a human donor in good health. Some clones in this sample may be carry-over from other donors' samples. Material for sequencing was PBMCs. CDR3 DNA: TGTGCCAGCAGCTCCGCGAGGGAGAACACCGGGGAGCTGTTTTTT. Encoded protein: CASSSARENTGELFF.